These 22 T cell receptor beta chains were all obtained from the same sample, sequenced in a study of blood T cell repertoires in COVID-19. Here immunoSEQ multiplex PCR was the method, and the copy in TCRdb shows in-frame clones only, minus some. The table has about 20,000 clones, 85% to 90% seen once. Sequencing input: peripheral blood. These receptors all stem from a man aged 45-60 years with active COVID-19.

This clone was observed once. The chain carries TRBV7-9 and TRBJ1-1, with 7 bases lining up with TRBD1. This CDR3 has 14 residues. V lost 0 bases, J lost 7 bases, and 5 bases stayed unmatched. Germline loops: CDR1 SEHNR, CDR2 FQNEAQ (reference sequence). The CDR3 nucleotides are TGTGCCAGCAGCTTAGCTCTTGGGACAGTTGAAGCTTTCTTT. Translation: CASSLALGTVEAFF.

V is TRBV14 and J is TRBJ2-1; TRBD2 aligns across 9 bases. Per the germline V gene, CDR1 is SGHDN and CDR2 is FVKESK. Trimming removed 0 bases from V and 3 bases from J; junction bases left unmatched: 3. CDR3 length: 16 residues. CDR3 loop: CASSQDRGGGYNEQFF. In DNA form, the CDR3 reads TGTGCCAGCAGCCAAGATCGCGGGGGGGGCTACAATGAGCAGTTCTTC.

V and J are TRBV4-1 and TRBJ1-1; TRBD1 might be the D (5 bases). Germline V gene sequence: CDR1 MGHRA, CDR2 YSYEKL. This CDR3 comprises 15 residues. V gave up 3 bases and J gave up 5 bases, with 16 bases separating them. This chain's CDR3 is CASSHSKGLSTEAFF. CDR3 nucleotide sequence: TGCGCCAGCAGCCACTCAAAGGGGCTGAGTACTGAAGCTTTCTTT.

The chain has TRBV3-1 (or the pseudogene TRBV3-2) and TRBJ2-5; 8 bases align to TRBD1. This CDR3 spans 14 amino acids. J gave up 5 bases and V 4 bases, and 6 bases lay outside the gene matches. The germline V gene has CDR1 LGHDT and CDR2 YNNKEL (reference sequence). CDR3 sequence: CASSRRQGYETQYF. DNA of the CDR3: TGTGCCAGCAGCCGTCGACAGGGGTACGAGACCCAGTACTTC.

The V call is TRBV11-2, the J call TRBJ2-1; no definite D call. The germline V and J ends were trimmed by 1 base and 0 bases, with 4 bases remaining between them. The length of the CDR3 is 14 residues. Germline V lookup: CDR1 SGHAT, CDR2 FQNNGV. In nucleotides, the CDR3 is TGTGCCAGCAGCTTAGCACTCTCCTACAATGAGCAGTTCTTC. Translation: CASSLALSYNEQFF.

The sample holds a few counts of this clone. The chain joins TRBV7-9 to TRBJ1-6, with D perhaps TRBD1 (6 bases). Germline V gives CDR1 SEHNR, CDR2 FQNEAQ (reference sequence). This CDR3 is 16 amino acids long. V lost 11 bases to trimming and J lost 6 bases, with 23 bases between them. CDR3 loop: CASPSGGQGSNSPLHF. The CDR3 nucleotides are TGTGCCTCCCCTTCGGGGGGGCAAGGCAGTAATTCACCCCTCCACTTT.

The V and J genes are TRBV5-1 and TRBJ1-2; 9 bases agree with TRBD1. Germline-derived CDR1 and CDR2 are SGHRS and YFSETQ. The CDR3 is 16 amino acids. J lost 4 bases, V lost 4 bases, and 11 bases had no gene match. As DNA, the CDR3 is TGCGCCAGCAGCCTTACTGGGACAGGGATCGGCTATGGCTACACCTTC. This translates into CASSLTGTGIGYGYTF.

V and J are TRBV5-5 and TRBJ2-3; 8 nucleotides agree with TRBD2. CDR1 and CDR2 from the germline V gene are SGHKS and YYEKEE (reference sequence). The junction had 6 bases not matched to a gene; V was cut back by 1 base and J by 2 bases. The CDR3 has 16 residues. The CDR3 region has the DNA TGTGCCAGCAGCTTGTTGGTCGGGGGGGCCACAGATACGCAGTATTTT. Translated: CASSLLVGGATDTQYF.

The gene calls are TRBV4-1 and TRBJ2-2; the match to TRBD1 covers 7 bases. This CDR3 region has 17 residues. The junction had 11 bases not matched to a gene; V was cut back by 0 bases and J by 7 bases. Germline V CDR1 and CDR2: MGHRA, YSYEKL. CDR3 bases: TGCGCCAGCAGCCAAGATCAAGGGGGCTACTTCGGCGGGGAGCTGTTTTTT. As protein: CASSQDQGGYFGGELFF.

The V call is TRBV9, the J call TRBJ1-2; D not certain. Germline V gives CDR1 SGDLS, CDR2 YYNGEE. The CDR3 spans 15 residues. V was cut by 0 bases and J by 6 bases, with 15 bases left in between. The CDR3, as DNA: TGTGCCAGCAGCGTAGGCTCCTTTGACAAGCATGGCTACACCTTC. It is translated as CASSVGSFDKHGYTF.

The V gene is TRBV10-2, the J gene TRBJ2-7, with 8 positions matching TRBD1. Germline CDR1 is WSHSY and CDR2 is SAAADI. The CDR3 totals 14 residues. V lost 5 bases, J lost 1 base, and 4 bases stayed unmatched. Written as DNA, the CDR3 is TGCGCCAGCAGTACCGGGACAGGATCCTACGAGCAGTACTTC. Protein sequence: CASSTGTGSYEQYF.

V gene TRBV5-1 combines with J gene TRBJ2-3; 8 nucleotides align to TRBD2. The ends lost 4 bases at V and 3 bases at J; junction bases unmatched: 7. The CDR3 consists of 15 residues. Per germline, CDR1 SGHRS and CDR2 YFSETQ. In DNA, the CDR3 is TGCGCCAGCAGCCAACCGGGACTAGGAACAGATACGCAGTATTTT. Protein sequence: CASSQPGLGTDTQYF.

This chain links TRBV14 with TRBJ2-5; TRBD2 matches at 11 bases. V was pared by 4 bases and J by 5 bases, with 0 bases of the junction left unmatched. CDR1 and CDR2 from the germline V gene are SGHDN and FVKESK. This CDR3 contains 13 residues. The DNA of the CDR3 is TGTGCCAGCAGCCCTAGCGGGGGGGAGACCCAGTACTTC. Protein: CASSPSGGETQYF.

CDR3 DNA sequence: TGTGCCAGCAGTGACTACGAGACCCAGTACTTC. Translated, it gives CASSDYETQYF. This sequence joins TRBV2 and TRBJ2-5; D unclear. Germline V gives CDR1 SNHLY, CDR2 FYNNEI. The CDR3 is made up of 11 amino acids. V was shortened by 3 bases and J by 5 bases, with 4 bases between the two germline ends.

J is TRBJ2-3 and V is TRBV7-2; maybe TRBD1 (6 bases). Trimming removed 3 bases from V and 2 bases from J, with 9 bases in between. Germline V CDR1 and CDR2: SGHTA, FQGNSA. This CDR3 is 14 amino acids long. The DNA for the CDR3 is TGTGCCAGCAGCTTCGGACAGTCCACAGATACGCAGTATTTT. This sequence encodes CASSFGQSTDTQYF. Drawing the rest from reference TRBV7-2 and TRBJ2-3, the complete variable domain is GAGVSQSPSNKVTEKGKDVELRCDPISGHTALYWYRQSLGQGLEFLIYFQGNSAPDKSGLPSDRFSAERTGGSVSTLTIQRTQQEDSAVYLCASSFGQSTDTQYFGPGTRLTVL.

V is TRBV5-1 and J is TRBJ2-6; D gene uncertain. Germline assignment: CDR1 SGHRS and CDR2 YFSETQ. The V gene lost 0 bases and the J gene lost 0 bases, with 4 bases spanning the gap. The CDR3 has 15 amino acids. CDR3 sequence (DNA): TGCGCCAGCAGCTTGGCCAACTCTGGGGCCAACGTCCTGACTTTC. It is translated as CASSLANSGANVLTF.

The genes are TRBV27 and TRBJ2-7; D gene uncertain. Germline assignment: CDR1 MNHEY and CDR2 SMNVEV (reference sequence). Trimming removed 8 bases at V and 3 bases at J, with 8 bases between. The CDR3 loop spans 11 amino acids. The CDR3 loop is CASGPHYEQYF. Here the CDR3 DNA reads TGTGCCAGCGGCCCACACTACGAGCAGTACTTC.

As DNA, the CDR3 is TGTGCCAGCTCAGTGGTCCGGGGCTCCTATAATTCACCCCTCCACTTT. Amino acid sequence: CASSVVRGSYNSPLHF. The rearrangement uses TRBV18 and TRBJ1-6; D not resolved. Germline V gives CDR1 KGHSH, CDR2 LQKENI. This CDR3 is 16 amino acids long. The V gene lost 5 bases and the J gene lost 0 bases, with 11 bases spanning the gap.

The V gene is TRBV6-5, the J gene TRBJ2-1; 7 bases fit TRBD2. From germline, CDR1 is MNHEY and CDR2 SVGAGI. The junction had 6 bases not matched to a gene; V was cut back by 2 bases and J by 5 bases. The CDR3 length is 15 residues. DNA of the CDR3: TGTGCCAGCAGTTACGACCTAGCGGACAACAATGAGCAGTTCTTC. It specifies CASSYDLADNNEQFF.

Remarks on this clone: Other DNA sequences within the sample encode an identical CDR3. The V and J genes are TRBV12-3 or TRBV12-4 and TRBJ1-5, with 9 positions matching TRBD1. After removal of 5 bases from V and 7 bases from J, the junction contained 3 bases not matched to a gene. This CDR3 region has 13 residues. Here the CDR3 reads CASSTGGGQPQHF. CDR3 in DNA: TGTGCCAGCAGTACAGGGGGCGGGCAGCCCCAGCATTTT.

The rearrangement links TRBV6-5 to TRBJ2-7, with 7 bases that match TRBD1. This CDR3 spans 16 amino acids. With V trimmed by 4 bases and J by 0 bases, 9 bases remained unmatched. Germline CDR1 reads MNHEY; CDR2 reads SVGAGI. The CDR3 reads CASSSSTGQSSYEQYF. In DNA form, the CDR3 reads TGTGCCAGCAGTTCCTCCACGGGACAGTCCTCCTACGAGCAGTACTTC.

The V gene is TRBV7-2, the J gene TRBJ1-6; D not certain. V shed 1 base and J shed 5 bases, with 18 bases lying between them. The germline V gene encodes CDR1 SGHTA and CDR2 FQGNSA. There are 18 residues in the CDR3. CDR3 nucleotides: TGTGCCAGCAGCTTAGAGGGAGCCCGAAGGCTAAATAATTCACCCCTCCACTTT. This codes for CASSLEGARRLNNSPLHF.